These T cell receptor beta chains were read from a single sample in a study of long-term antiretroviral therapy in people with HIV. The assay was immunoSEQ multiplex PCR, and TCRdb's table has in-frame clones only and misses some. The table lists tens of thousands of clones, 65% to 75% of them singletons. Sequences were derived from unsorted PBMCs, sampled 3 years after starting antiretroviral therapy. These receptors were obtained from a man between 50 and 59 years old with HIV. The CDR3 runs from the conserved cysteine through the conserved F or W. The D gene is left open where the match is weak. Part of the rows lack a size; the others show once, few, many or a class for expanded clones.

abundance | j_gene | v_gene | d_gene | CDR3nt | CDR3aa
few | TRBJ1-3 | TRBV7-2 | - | TGTGCCAGCAGCCGGACGGACTCTGGAAACACCATATATTTT | CASSRTDSGNTIYF
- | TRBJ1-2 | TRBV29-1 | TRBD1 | TGCAGCGTTGAAAGGGGGCACGGCTACACCTTC | CSVERGHGYTF
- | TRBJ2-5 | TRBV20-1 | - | TGCAGTGCTAGCTGGGAGACCCAGTACTTC | CSASWETQYF
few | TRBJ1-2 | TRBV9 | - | TGTGCCAGCAGCGTAGAGCCAAGGCTCAACCAGCGCTACACCTTC | CASSVEPRLNQRYTF
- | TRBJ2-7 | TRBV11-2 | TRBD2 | TGTGCCAGCAGCTTAGGATCAATCGGACTAGGTTCCTCTACGGGGCAGTACTTC | CASSLGSIGLGSSTGQYF
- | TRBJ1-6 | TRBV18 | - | TGTGCCAGCTCACCATACACCCTACGCTCCTATAATTCACCCCTCCACTTT | CASSPYTLRSYNSPLHF
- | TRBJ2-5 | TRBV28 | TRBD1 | TGTGCCAGCAGTTTTCTCGGGACAGTCCAAGAGACCCAGTACTTC | CASSFLGTVQETQYF
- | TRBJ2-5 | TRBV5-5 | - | TGTGCCAGCAGCACCCGCGGGGTTGGGGAGACCCAGTACTTC | CASSTRGVGETQYF
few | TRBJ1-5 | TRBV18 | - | TGTGCCAGCTCACCAAGGACAGTCTCTAGCAATCAGCCCCAGCATTTT | CASSPRTVSSNQPQHF
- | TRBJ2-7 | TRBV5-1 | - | TGCGCCAGCAGCACACCCAGCTCCTACGAGCAGTACTTC | CASSTPSSYEQYF
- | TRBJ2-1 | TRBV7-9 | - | TGTGCCAGCAGCTCTACGACTCCTTCCAATGAGCAGTTCTTC | CASSSTTPSNEQFF
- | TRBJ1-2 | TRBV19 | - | TGTGCCAGTAGTCGGGAGCGGGTCTATGGCTACACCTTC | CASSRERVYGYTF
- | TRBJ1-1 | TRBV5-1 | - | TGCGCCAGCAGCTCTTGGGGTGGAAACACTGAAGCTTTCTTT | CASSSWGGNTEAFF
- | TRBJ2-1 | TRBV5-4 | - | TGTGCCAGCAGCTTGGCGGCAGGCTCCTACAATGAGCAGTTCTTC | CASSLAAGSYNEQFF
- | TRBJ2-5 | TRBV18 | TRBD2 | TGTGCCAGCTCACCACGGGGAGGGGAGACCCAGTACTTC | CASSPRGGETQYF
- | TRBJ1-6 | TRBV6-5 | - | TGTGCCAGCAGTCGACAGGAAATAAATTCACCCCTCCACTTT | CASSRQEINSPLHF